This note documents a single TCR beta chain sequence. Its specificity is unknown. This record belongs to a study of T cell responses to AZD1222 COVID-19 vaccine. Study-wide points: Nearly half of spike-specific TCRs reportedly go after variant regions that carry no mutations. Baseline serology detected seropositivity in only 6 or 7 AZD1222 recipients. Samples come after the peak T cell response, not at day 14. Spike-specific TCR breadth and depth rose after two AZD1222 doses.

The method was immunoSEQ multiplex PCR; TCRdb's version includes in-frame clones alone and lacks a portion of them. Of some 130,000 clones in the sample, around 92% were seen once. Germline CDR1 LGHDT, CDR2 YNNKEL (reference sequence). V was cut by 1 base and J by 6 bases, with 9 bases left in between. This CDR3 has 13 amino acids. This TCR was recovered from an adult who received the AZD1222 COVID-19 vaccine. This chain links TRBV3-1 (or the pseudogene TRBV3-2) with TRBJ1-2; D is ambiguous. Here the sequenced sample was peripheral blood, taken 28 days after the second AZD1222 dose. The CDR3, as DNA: TGTGCCAGCAGCCAAGTCCTCAGTGATGGCTACACCTTC. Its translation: CASSQVLSDGYTF.